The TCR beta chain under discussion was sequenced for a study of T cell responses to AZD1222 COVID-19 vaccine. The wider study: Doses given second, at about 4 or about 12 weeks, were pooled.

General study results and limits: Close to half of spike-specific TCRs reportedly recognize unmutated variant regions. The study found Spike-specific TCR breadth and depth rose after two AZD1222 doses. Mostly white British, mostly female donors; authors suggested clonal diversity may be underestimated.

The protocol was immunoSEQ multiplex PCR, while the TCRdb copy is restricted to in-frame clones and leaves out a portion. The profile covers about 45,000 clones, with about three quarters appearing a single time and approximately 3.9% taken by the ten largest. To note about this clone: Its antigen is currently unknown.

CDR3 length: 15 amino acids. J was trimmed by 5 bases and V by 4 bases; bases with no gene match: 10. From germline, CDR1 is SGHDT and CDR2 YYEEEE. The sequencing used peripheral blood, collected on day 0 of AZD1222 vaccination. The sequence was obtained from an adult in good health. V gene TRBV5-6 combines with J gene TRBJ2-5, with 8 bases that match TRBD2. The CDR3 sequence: CASSVPRTSLETQYF. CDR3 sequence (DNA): TGTGCCAGCAGCGTCCCCCGGACTAGCTTGGAGACCCAGTACTTC.